The clone carrying this TCR beta chain was observed a handful of times. Its antigen is still unknown. The ends lost 2 bases at V and 6 bases at J; junction bases unmatched: 5. CDR1 and CDR2 (germline): SGHRS, YFSETQ. This CDR3 contains 14 residues. The source of the sample is a study of CD8 T cells in ankylosing spondylitis. The study, taken as a whole, reports: For ankylosing spondylitis blood, a TCR beta motif of several highly homologous variants appeared characteristic. Reports of some motif variants in reactive arthritis synovial fluid and blood predate this one.

TCRdb used MiXCR to reprocess the 5' RACE reads, holding one entry per CDR3 protein. Altogether around 100,000 distinct CDR3 sequences are present, just under 9% being singletons, with the ten largest covering 30% to 35%. This rearrangement joins TRBV5-1 to TRBJ2-1; 7 bases match TRBD1. The sample taken for sequencing was blood, either unsorted or a sorted T cell fraction (not recorded which). The receptor was derived from a male donor with ankylosing spondylitis. The CDR3 sequence is CASSFSGGINEQFF. CDR3 DNA sequence: TGCGCCAGCAGCTTTTCAGGGGGAATCAATGAGCAGTTCTTC.